There are a few counts of the clone carrying this T cell receptor beta chain. The CDR3 runs 20 residues. cDNA molecules carried unique molecular identifiers, and template switching added a universal primer site. TCRdb fed the 5' RACE reads into MiXCR, producing one record per CDR3 protein. The repertoire includes under 300,000 distinct CDR3 sequences, over 12% of them detected once, and 8.8% sits in the top ten. The sample is drawn from a study of identical twins. Sequencing was performed on memory (CD45RO+) T cells sorted from blood. The chain combines TRBV21-1 with TRBJ2-1; TRBD1 is the table's D call, not checked against the DNA. TRBV21-1 counts as a pseudogene. The clonotype originates from a woman aged 18-29 years in good health. CDR3: CASSKGSRVTGTTRAGEQFF. CDR3 DNA sequence: TGTGCCAGCAGCAAAGGAAGCAGGGTAACAGGGACGACCCGGGCAGGTGAGCAGTTCTTC.